These 2 T cell receptor beta chains were sequenced from one sample in a study of T cell responses to AZD1222 COVID-19 vaccine. Profiling relied on immunoSEQ multiplex PCR, and the TCRdb table lists in-frame clones only, not all of them. The table shows about 97,000 clones, with around 89% occurring only once. Specimen: peripheral blood, collected on day 0 of AZD1222 vaccination. The receptor set was obtained from an adult in good health.

The genes are TRBV10-1 and TRBJ2-2; D gene unclear. With 10 bases removed from V and 2 bases from J, the gap between germline ends came to 5 bases. Germline lookup yields CDR1 WNHNN and CDR2 SYGVQD (reference sequence). The CDR3 spans 11 residues. CDR3 region: CATRNTGELFF. Here the CDR3 DNA reads TGCGCCACCCGCAACACCGGGGAGCTGTTTTTT.

This clone was found once. This rearrangement joins TRBV28 to TRBJ2-2, with 11 bases that match TRBD1. The V gene's germline CDR1 is MDHEN and CDR2 SYDVKM. The CDR3 has 15 amino acids. The ends lost 7 bases at V and 5 bases at J; junction bases unmatched: 6. The CDR3 region is CASIPGQGVTGELFF. The CDR3 nucleotides read TGTGCCAGCATCCCGGGACAGGGGGTAACCGGGGAGCTGTTTTTT.